This entry describes one TCR beta chain. This sample stems from a study of T cell changes during pregnancy in multiple sclerosis. Assay: immunoSEQ multiplex PCR; the TCRdb copy retains only in-frame clones and omits some. The data show about 89,000 clones, about 93% seen once. Deletions cut 10 bases from V and 2 bases from J, with 18 bases between. The germline CDR1 and CDR2 sequences are LNHDA and SQIVND (reference sequence). The CDR3 contains 15 residues. The chain is built from TRBV19 and TRBJ2-1; D is unresolved. The TCR comes from a female donor with multiple sclerosis, enrolled in a pregnancy study. The material was peripheral blood, obtained in the third trimester of pregnancy. The CDR3 DNA sequence: TGTGCCACCCAACCCGGTGTTGATGCCTACAATGAGCAGTTCTTC. Amino acid sequence: CATQPGVDAYNEQFF.